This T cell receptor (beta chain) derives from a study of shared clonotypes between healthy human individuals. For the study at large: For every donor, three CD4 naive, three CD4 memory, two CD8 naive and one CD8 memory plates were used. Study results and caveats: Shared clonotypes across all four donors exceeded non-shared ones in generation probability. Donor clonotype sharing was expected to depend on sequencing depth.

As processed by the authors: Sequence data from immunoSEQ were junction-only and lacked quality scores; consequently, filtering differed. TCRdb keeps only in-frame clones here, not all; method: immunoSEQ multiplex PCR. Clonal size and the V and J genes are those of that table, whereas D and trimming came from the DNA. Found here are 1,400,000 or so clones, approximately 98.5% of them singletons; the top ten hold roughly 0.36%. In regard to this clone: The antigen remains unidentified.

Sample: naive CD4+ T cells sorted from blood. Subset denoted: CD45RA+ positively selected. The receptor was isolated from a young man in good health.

CDR3 loop: CASSLAGNEQFF. In nucleotides, the CDR3 is TGTGCCAGCTCACTAGCTGGCAATGAGCAGTTCTTC. This chain uses TRBV18 with TRBJ2-1; D unclear. V was shortened by 4 bases and J by 6 bases, with 7 bases between the two germline ends. This CDR3 region has 12 residues. CDR1 and CDR2 (germline): KGHSH, LQKENI. The whole variable domain, remainder taken from reference TRBV18 and TRBJ2-1, is NAGVMQNPRHLVRRRGQEARLRCSPMKGHSHVYWYRQLPEEGLKFMVYLQKENIIDESGMPKERFSAEFPKEGPSILRIQQVVRGDSAAYFCASSLAGNEQFFGPGTRLTVL.